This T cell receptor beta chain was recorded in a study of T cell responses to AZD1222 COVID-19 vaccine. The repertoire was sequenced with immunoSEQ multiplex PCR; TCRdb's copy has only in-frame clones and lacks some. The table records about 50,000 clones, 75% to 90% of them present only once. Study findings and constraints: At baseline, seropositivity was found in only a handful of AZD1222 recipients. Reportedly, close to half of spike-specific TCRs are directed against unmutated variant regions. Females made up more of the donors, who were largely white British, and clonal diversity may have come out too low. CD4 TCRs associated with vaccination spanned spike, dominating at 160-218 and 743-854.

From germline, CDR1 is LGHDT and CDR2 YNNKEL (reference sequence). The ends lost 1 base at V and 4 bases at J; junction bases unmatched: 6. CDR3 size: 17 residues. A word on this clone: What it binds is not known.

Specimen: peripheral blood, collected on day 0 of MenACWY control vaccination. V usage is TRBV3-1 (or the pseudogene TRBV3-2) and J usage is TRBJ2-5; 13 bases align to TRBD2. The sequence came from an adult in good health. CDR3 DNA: TGTGCCAGCAGCCAAGGACTAGCGGGAGGACAGGGAGAGACCCAGTACTTC. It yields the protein CASSQGLAGGQGETQYF.